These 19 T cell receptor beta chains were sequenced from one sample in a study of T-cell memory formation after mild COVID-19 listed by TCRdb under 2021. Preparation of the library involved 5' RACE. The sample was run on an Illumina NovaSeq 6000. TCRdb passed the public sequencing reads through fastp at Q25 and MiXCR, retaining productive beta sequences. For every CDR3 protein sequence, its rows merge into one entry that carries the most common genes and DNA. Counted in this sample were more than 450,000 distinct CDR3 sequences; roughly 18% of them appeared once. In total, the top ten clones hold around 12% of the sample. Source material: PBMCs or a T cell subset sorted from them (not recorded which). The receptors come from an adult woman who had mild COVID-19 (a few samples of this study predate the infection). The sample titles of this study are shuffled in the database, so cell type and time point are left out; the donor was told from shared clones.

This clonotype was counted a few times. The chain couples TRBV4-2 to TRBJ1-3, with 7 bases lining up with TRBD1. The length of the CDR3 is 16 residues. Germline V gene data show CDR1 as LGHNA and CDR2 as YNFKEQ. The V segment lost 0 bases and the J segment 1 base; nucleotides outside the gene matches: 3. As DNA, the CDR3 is TGTGCCAGCAGCCAAGAATCACAGGGGTCTGGAAACACCATATATTTT. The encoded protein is CASSQESQGSGNTIYF.

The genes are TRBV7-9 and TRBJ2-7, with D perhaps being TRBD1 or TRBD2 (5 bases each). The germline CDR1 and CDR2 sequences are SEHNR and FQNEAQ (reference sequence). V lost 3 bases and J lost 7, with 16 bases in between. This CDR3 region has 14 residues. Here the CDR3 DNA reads TGTGCCAGCAGCTTGAGGGACGGGATGGGAGAGCAGTACTTC. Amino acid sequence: CASSLRDGMGEQYF.

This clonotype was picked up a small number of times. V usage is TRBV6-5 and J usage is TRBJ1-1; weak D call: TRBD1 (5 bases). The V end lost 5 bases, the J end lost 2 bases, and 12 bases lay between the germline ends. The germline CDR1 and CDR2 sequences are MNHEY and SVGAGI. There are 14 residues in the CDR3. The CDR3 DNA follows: TGTGCCAGCAGTCCAGGGTATACCAACACTGAAGCTTTCTTT. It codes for CASSPGYTNTEAFF.

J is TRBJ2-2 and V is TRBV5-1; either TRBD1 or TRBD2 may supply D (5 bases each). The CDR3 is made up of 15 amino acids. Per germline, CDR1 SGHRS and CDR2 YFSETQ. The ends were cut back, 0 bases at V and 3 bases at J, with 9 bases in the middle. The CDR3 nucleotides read TGCGCCAGCAGCTTGGTCGGGGCTTACACCGGGGAGCTGTTTTTT. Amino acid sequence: CASSLVGAYTGELFF.

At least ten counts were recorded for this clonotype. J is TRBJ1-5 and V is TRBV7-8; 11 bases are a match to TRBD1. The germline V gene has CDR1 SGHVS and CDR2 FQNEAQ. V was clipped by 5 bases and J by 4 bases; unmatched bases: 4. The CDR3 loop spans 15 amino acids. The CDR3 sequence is CASSMGQGENQPQHF. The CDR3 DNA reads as TGTGCCAGCAGCATGGGACAGGGGGAGAATCAGCCCCAGCATTTT.

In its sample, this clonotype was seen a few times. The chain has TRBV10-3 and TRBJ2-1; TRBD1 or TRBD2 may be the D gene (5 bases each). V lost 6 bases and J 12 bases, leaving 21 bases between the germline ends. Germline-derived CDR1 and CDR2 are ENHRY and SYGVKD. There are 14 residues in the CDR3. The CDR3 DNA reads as TGTGCCATCAGCGGGGATACCAGGGATTATGGGCAGTTCTTC. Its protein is CAISGDTRDYGQFF.

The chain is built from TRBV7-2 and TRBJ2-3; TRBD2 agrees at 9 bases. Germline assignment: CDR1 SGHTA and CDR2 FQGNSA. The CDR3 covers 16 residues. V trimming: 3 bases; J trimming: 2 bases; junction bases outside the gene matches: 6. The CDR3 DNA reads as TGTGCCAGCAGCTTTCCTAGCGGGGCTGACACAGATACGCAGTATTTT. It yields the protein CASSFPSGADTDTQYF.

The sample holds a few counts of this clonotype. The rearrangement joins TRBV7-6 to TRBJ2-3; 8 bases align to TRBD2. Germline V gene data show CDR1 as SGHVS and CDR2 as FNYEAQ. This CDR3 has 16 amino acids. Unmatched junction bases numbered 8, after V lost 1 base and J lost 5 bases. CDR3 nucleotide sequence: TGTGCCAGCAGCTTAGGAACGGGAGGGGGGGGAGATACGCAGTATTTT. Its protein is CASSLGTGGGGDTQYF.

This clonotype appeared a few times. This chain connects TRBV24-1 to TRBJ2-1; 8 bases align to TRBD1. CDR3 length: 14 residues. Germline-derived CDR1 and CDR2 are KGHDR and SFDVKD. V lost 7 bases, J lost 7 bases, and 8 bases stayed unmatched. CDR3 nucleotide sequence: TGTGCCACCAGGGGGCAGGGGGCGAGGAATGAGCAGTTCTTC. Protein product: CATRGQGARNEQFF.

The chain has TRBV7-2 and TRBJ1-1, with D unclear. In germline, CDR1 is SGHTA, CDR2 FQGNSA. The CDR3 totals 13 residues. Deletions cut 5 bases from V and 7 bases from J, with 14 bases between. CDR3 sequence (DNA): TGTGCCAGCAGCCCGAGAAGGGAGGGTGAAGCTTTCTTT. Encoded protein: CASSPRREGEAFF.

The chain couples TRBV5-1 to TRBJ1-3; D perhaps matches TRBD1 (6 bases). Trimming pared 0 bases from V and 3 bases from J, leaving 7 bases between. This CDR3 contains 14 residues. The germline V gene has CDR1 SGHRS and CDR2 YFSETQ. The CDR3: CASSLEGVGNTIYF. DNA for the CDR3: TGCGCCAGCAGCTTGGAGGGGGTTGGAAACACCATATATTTT.

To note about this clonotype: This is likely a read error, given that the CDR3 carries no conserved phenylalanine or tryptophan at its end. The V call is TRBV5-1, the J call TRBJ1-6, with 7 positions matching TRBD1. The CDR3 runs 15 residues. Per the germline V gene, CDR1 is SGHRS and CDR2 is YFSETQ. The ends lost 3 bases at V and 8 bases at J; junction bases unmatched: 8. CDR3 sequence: CASSYGQADYSPLHL. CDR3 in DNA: TGCGCCAGCAGCTACGGACAGGCCGATTATTCACCCCTCCACTTA.

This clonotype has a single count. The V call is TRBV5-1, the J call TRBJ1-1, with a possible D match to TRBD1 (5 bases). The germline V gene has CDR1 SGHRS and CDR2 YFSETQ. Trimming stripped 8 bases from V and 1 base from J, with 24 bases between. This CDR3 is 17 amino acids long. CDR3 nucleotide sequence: TGCGCCAGAAGCCCCCGGGACGTGAGTGGTGGGAACACTGAAGCTTTCTTT. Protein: CARSPRDVSGGNTEAFF.

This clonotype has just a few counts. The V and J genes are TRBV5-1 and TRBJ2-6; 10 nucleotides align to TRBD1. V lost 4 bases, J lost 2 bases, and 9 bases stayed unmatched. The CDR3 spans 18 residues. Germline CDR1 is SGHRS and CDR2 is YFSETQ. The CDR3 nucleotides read TGCGCCAGCAGCGTTGGACAGGGGGAGGTCCCTGGGGCCAACGTCCTGACTTTC. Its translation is CASSVGQGEVPGANVLTF.

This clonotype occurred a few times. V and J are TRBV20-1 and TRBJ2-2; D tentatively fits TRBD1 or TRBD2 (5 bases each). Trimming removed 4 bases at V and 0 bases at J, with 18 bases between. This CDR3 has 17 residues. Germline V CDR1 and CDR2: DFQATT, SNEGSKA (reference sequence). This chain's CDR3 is CSATPVRGGSNTGELFF. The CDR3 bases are TGCAGTGCTACCCCAGTTCGTGGGGGTTCGAACACCGGGGAGCTGTTTTTT.

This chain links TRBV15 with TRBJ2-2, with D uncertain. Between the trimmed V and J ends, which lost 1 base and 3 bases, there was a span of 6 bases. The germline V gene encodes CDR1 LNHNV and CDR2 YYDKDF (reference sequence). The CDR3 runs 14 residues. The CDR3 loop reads CATSRVGDTGELFF. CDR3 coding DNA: TGTGCCACCAGCAGAGTAGGAGACACCGGGGAGCTGTTTTTT.

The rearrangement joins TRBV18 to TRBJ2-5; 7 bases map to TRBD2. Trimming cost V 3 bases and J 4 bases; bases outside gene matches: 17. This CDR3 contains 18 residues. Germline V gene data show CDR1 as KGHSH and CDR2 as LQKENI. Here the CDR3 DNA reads TGTGCCAGCTCACCGTTGAAATCCGGGGGGACCTATTTAGAGACCCAGTACTTC. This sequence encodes CASSPLKSGGTYLETQYF.

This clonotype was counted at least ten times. The CDR3 loop is CASSSMDRVANIQYF. The DNA of the CDR3 is TGTGCCAGCAGTTCCATGGACAGGGTGGCTAACATTCAGTACTTC. V usage is TRBV6-6 and J usage is TRBJ2-4, with TRBD1 identical over 8 bases. This CDR3 has 15 residues. Germline V gives CDR1 MNHNY, CDR2 SVGAGI (reference sequence). Trimming at V came to 4 bases and at J to 7 bases, leaving 9 bases not matched to a gene.

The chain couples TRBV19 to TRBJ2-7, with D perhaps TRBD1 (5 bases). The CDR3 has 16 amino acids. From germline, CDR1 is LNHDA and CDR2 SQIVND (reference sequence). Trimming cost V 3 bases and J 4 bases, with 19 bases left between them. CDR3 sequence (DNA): TGTGCCAGTAGTATGAGTTCCCAGGGCTGGTGGTACGAGCAGTACTTC. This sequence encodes CASSMSSQGWWYEQYF.